The 3 T cell receptor beta chains presented below share a single source sample, sequenced in a study of T cell changes during pregnancy in multiple sclerosis. Some clones are missing from TCRdb's copy, which holds only in-frame ones; the method was immunoSEQ multiplex PCR. The top ten clones hold roughly 3.5% of a sample with 81,000 or so clones, roughly nine tenths of them seen once. The material was PBMCs, obtained in the first trimester of pregnancy. The origin of the receptors is a female donor in good health, serving as a control in a pregnancy study. Some clones in this sample may be carry-over from other donors' samples.

V and J are TRBV5-4 and TRBJ2-5; TRBD2 matches at 7 bases. The ends lost 0 bases at V and 7 bases at J; junction bases unmatched: 3. Germline V lookup: CDR1 SGHNT, CDR2 YYREEE (reference sequence). The CDR3 has 13 amino acids. The CDR3 coding sequence is TGTGCCAGCAGCTTGGAGGGGAGGGGGACCCAGTACTTC. Its protein product is CASSLEGRGTQYF.

This chain connects TRBV21-1 to TRBJ1-1; whether TRBD1, the table's D call, matches the DNA was not checked. TRBV21-1 is deemed a pseudogene. This CDR3 is 14 amino acids long. The CDR3 DNA sequence: TGTGCCATAAAAGGGGGCTCGGTGAACACTGAAGCTTTCTTT. The encoded protein is CAIKGGSVNTEAFF.

The V and J genes are TRBV9 and TRBJ1-3; TRBD1 might be the D (6 bases). The CDR3 extends over 14 amino acids. V was clipped by 0 bases and J by 4 bases, with 8 bases between them. Germline CDR1 reads SGDLS; CDR2 reads YYNGEE. Here the CDR3 reads CASSVGGRGNTIYF. The CDR3 coding sequence is TGTGCCAGCAGCGTAGGGGGGCGAGGAAACACCATATATTTT.